This entry describes one T cell receptor beta chain. Antigen: not known. This record belongs to a study of long-term antiretroviral therapy in people with HIV. Study conclusions and caveats: Blood dating 2004 to 2017 may reflect older ART regimens.

A v3.0 immunoSEQ assay was performed at survey level. Profiled with immunoSEQ multiplex PCR; TCRdb holds only in-frame clones, not every one. Of 25,000 to 30,000 clones in the sample, around 80% were seen once. This TCR came from a man in his late teens or twenties with HIV. The sequencing used unsorted PBMCs, collected 1.5 years before starting antiretroviral therapy.

For the CDR3, the DNA is TGTGCCAGCAGTGAAGCGAGTGGGGACAGCATGAACACTGAAGCTTTCTTT. It translates to CASSEASGDSMNTEAFF. The J gene is TRBJ1-1, the V gene TRBV2; 7 bases fit TRBD1. J gave up 0 bases and V 0 bases, and 7 bases lay outside the gene matches. The CDR3 consists of 17 residues. Looked up from germline, CDR1 is SNHLY and CDR2 is FYNNEI.